This T cell receptor (beta chain) originates from a study of metastatic and nonmetastatic thyroid tumors. Study as a whole: Repertoire comparison spanned blood and tumor or nodule tissue of malignant and benign thyroid patients.

This clone came up a few times. The antigen is undetermined. General study points: In both blood and tumor samples, TCR beta diversity was reported significantly higher for malignant than benign nodules.

Authors' processing steps: Between-group CDR3 differences, defined by clinicopathological status, yielded a distant-metastasis classifier for papillary thyroid cancer. TCRdb re-analyzed the PCR reads using MiXCR. TCRdb, not the authors, supplied the V and J calls. The sample has some 84,000 clones; around 7.8% are singletons. All patients were treatment-naive before thyroid surgery. The germline gives CDR1 LGHNT, CDR2 FRNRAP. CDR3 size: 15 residues. V shed 2 bases and J 5 bases; nucleotides not matched to a gene: 6. The chain employs TRBV12-5 and TRBJ2-3; TRBD2 matches 8 bases. The clonotype was recovered from a female donor with papillary thyroid cancer or a benign thyroid nodule (not recorded which). Some clones in this sample may be carry-over from other donors' samples. The sample comprised blood. The chain's CDR3 is CASGLSYGTRDTQYF. CDR3 in DNA: TGTGCTAGTGGTTTGTCCTACGGGACTAGAGATACGCAGTATTTT.